This T cell receptor beta chain was sequenced during a study of identical twins. Study-wide points: Invariant T cells like MAIT and iNKT could partly confound the zero-insertion analyses. Cross-sectional statistical analysis was relied on for the conclusions, without the same donors being followed. Within cord blood, abundant beta clonotypes carried fewer insertions, but memory repertoires showed no such trend. Out-of-frame alpha sequences shared between twins exhibited an excess of low generation probability.

Ten or more counts support this clonotype. The target antigen is unknown. TCRdb fed the 5' RACE reads into MiXCR, producing one record per CDR3 protein. The sample yields 200,000 to 250,000 distinct CDR3 sequences, 10% to 15% seen once. The same sample was also used in a study of yellow fever vaccine responses in identical twins.

Sample: memory (CD45RO+) T cells sorted from blood. The TCR originated in a woman in her late teens or twenties in good health.

As DNA, the CDR3 is TGTGCCACCAGTGATGGAAGTGTAAGCTCCTACAATGAGCAGTTCTTC. Translating gives CATSDGSVSSYNEQFF. This chain connects TRBV24-1 to TRBJ2-1; D gene unclear. Germline CDR1 reads KGHDR; CDR2 reads SFDVKD. V gave up 3 bases and J gave up 0 bases, with 11 bases separating them. This CDR3 has 16 residues.